A single sample is the source of the 17 T cell receptor beta chains below, sequenced in a study of T cell changes during pregnancy in multiple sclerosis. The method was immunoSEQ multiplex PCR; TCRdb's version includes in-frame clones alone and lacks a portion of them. The sample includes about 50,000 clones, 85% to 95% of them seen just once. The specimen comprised CD4+ T cells from peripheral blood mononuclear cells, sampled in the second trimester of pregnancy. These receptors came from a female donor with multiple sclerosis, enrolled in a pregnancy study.

The V and J genes are TRBV9 and TRBJ1-2; the match to TRBD1 covers 7 bases. Trimming removed 3 bases from V and 4 bases from J; junction bases left unmatched: 9. CDR3 length: 15 amino acids. Looked up from germline, CDR1 is SGDLS and CDR2 is YYNGEE. The CDR3 sequence: CASSAPSTGSYGYTF. DNA for the CDR3: TGTGCCAGCAGCGCACCCTCGACAGGGAGCTATGGCTACACCTTC.

The rearrangement uses TRBV5-6 and TRBJ2-1, with D tentatively TRBD2 (6 bases). Trimming pared 0 bases from V and 6 bases from J, leaving 13 bases between. Looked up from germline, CDR1 is SGHDT and CDR2 is YYEEEE. This CDR3 is 15 amino acids long. The CDR3: CASSLGRGGRNEQFF. For the CDR3, the DNA is TGTGCCAGCAGCTTGGGGAGGGGTGGGCGCAATGAGCAGTTCTTC.

This clone is a singleton in its sample. The chain links TRBV18 to TRBJ1-3; D is perhaps TRBD1 (6 bases). V lost 6 bases and J lost 4, with 16 bases in between. The germline V gene has CDR1 KGHSH and CDR2 LQKENI. The CDR3 is 15 residues long. Here the CDR3 DNA reads TGTGCCAGCTCCCCCACCAGAGGGGGAGGAAACACCATATATTTT. It specifies CASSPTRGGGNTIYF.

This chain connects TRBV2 to TRBJ2-7; no firm D call. Germline V gives CDR1 SNHLY, CDR2 FYNNEI. The CDR3 spans 13 residues. Between the trimmed V and J ends, which lost 7 bases and 1 base, there was a span of 11 bases. This chain's CDR3 is CASTSGRSYEQYF. The CDR3 nucleotides read TGTGCCAGCACGTCAGGTCGGTCCTACGAGCAGTACTTC. Together with reference TRBV2 and TRBJ2-7, the CDR3 gives the full variable domain: EPEVTQTPSHQVTQMGQEVILRCVPISNHLYFYWYRQILGQKVEFLVSFYNNEISEKSEIFDDQFSVERPDGSNFTLKIRSTKLEDSAMYFCASTSGRSYEQYFGPGTRLTVT.

For the CDR3, the DNA is TGTGCCAGCAGCTTTCTAGTTCGTCACCACTACAATGAGCAGTTCTTC. Translating gives CASSFLVRHHYNEQFF. The chain recombines TRBV13 with TRBJ2-1; the D is unclear. Germline assignment: CDR1 PRHDT and CDR2 FYEKMQ (reference sequence). This CDR3 is built from 16 residues. V was cut by 3 bases and J by 3 bases, with 15 bases left in between. The whole variable domain, remainder taken from reference TRBV13 and TRBJ2-1, is AAGVIQSPRHLIKEKRETATLKCYPIPRHDTVYWYQQGPGQDPQFLISFYEKMQSDKGSIPDRFSAQQFSDYHSELNMSSLELGDSALYFCASSFLVRHHYNEQFFGPGTRLTVL.

The J gene is TRBJ1-5, the V gene TRBV18, with 10 bases fitting TRBD1. Germline V CDR1 and CDR2: KGHSH, LQKENI. This CDR3 has 14 amino acids. V lost 6 bases and J lost 5; bases outside the gene matches: 4. The CDR3 loop is CASSPGTGDQPQHF. CDR3 sequence (DNA): TGTGCCAGCTCCCCCGGGACAGGGGATCAGCCCCAGCATTTT.

V gene TRBV19 combines with J gene TRBJ2-3, with unresolved D. The CDR3 is made up of 12 amino acids. Deletions cut 4 bases from V and 6 bases from J, with 8 bases between. The germline gives CDR1 LNHDA, CDR2 SQIVND (reference sequence). The CDR3 nucleotides are TGTGCCAGTAGTAGGTGGGCCGATACGCAGTATTTT. This codes for CASSRWADTQYF.

The rearrangement joins TRBV27 to TRBJ2-1, with D possibly TRBD2 on 7 matching bases. V shed 6 bases and J shed 6 bases, with 18 bases lying between them. Germline assignment: CDR1 MNHEY and CDR2 SMNVEV (reference sequence). The CDR3 consists of 15 residues. The CDR3 spells CASSTHREGSNEQFF. The CDR3 nucleotides read TGTGCCAGCAGCACCCACAGGGAGGGGTCCAATGAGCAGTTCTTC.

V is TRBV9 and J is TRBJ2-7; D call uncertain. With 0 bases removed from V and 5 bases from J, the gap between germline ends came to 24 bases. Germline CDR1 reads SGDLS; CDR2 reads YYNGEE. The CDR3 is made up of 18 amino acids. The CDR3 sequence is CASSVVPPPRAGGHEQYF. CDR3 bases: TGTGCCAGCAGCGTAGTACCCCCCCCGCGCGCAGGTGGCCACGAGCAGTACTTC.

This chain joins TRBV5-5 and TRBJ1-1; D uncertain. Trimming removed 2 bases from V and 5 bases from J, with 25 bases in between. The CDR3 length is 18 residues. CDR1 SGHKS and CDR2 YYEKEE come from the germline V gene (reference sequence). The CDR3 nucleotides read TGTGCCAGCAGCTTTAGGTTAGTGGCGTTGGCCCAGGCGACTGAAGCTTTCTTT. Translating gives CASSFRLVALAQATEAFF.

The chain couples TRBV27 to TRBJ2-5; possible D gene TRBD1, 6 bases. The V gene's germline CDR1 is MNHEY and CDR2 SMNVEV (reference sequence). CDR3 size: 16 residues. V lost 3 bases and J lost 1, with 15 bases in between. This CDR3 reads CASSFAVTGFQETQYF. As DNA, the CDR3 is TGTGCCAGCAGTTTCGCTGTCACAGGGTTCCAAGAGACCCAGTACTTC.

The V gene is TRBV4-1, the J gene TRBJ2-2; 8 bases fit TRBD1. There are 15 residues in the CDR3. Germline loops: CDR1 MGHRA, CDR2 YSYEKL. V gave up 3 bases and J gave up 8 bases; unmatched junction bases: 8. CDR3 nucleotides: TGCGCCAGCAGCCATCTCAGGGGGCCCATGGGGGAGCTGTTTTTT. Translating it yields CASSHLRGPMGELFF.

This rearrangement joins TRBV30 to TRBJ2-3, with TRBD2 matching 9 bases. The CDR3 covers 14 residues. Germline loops: CDR1 GTSNPN, CDR2 SVGIG (reference sequence). CDR3 in amino acids: CAFFPGLASYTQYF. The CDR3 DNA follows: TGTGCTTTTTTCCCGGGACTAGCCTCATATACGCAGTATTTT.

This chain joins TRBV28 and TRBJ1-3; 7 nucleotides align to TRBD1. The V and J ends lost 5 bases and 6 bases, in that order; junction bases with no gene match: 10. The CDR3 has 15 amino acids. The germline V gene has CDR1 MDHEN and CDR2 SYDVKM. The CDR3 nucleotides are TGTGCCAGCAGTGAACAGGGGCGATTTGAAAACACCATATATTTT. It codes for CASSEQGRFENTIYF.

This chain joins TRBV30 and TRBJ1-5; D might be TRBD1 (5 bases). Deletions cut 0 bases from V and 4 bases from J, with 10 bases between. Germline V CDR1 and CDR2: GTSNPN, SVGIG (reference sequence). The CDR3 spans 14 residues. Written as DNA, the CDR3 is TGTGCCTGGAGTGTACGACAGAGTAATCAGCCCCAGCATTTT. Translation: CAWSVRQSNQPQHF. The complete variable domain, with remaining parts taken from reference TRBV30 and TRBJ1-5, reads SQTIHQWPATLVQPVGSPLSLECTVEGTSNPNLYWYRQAAGRGLQLLFYSVGIGQISSEVPQNLSASRPQDRQFILSSKKLLLSDSGFYLCAWSVRQSNQPQHFGDGTRLSIL.

The CDR3 DNA follows: TGCGCCAGCAGCGTCCTTGGTACAGGGATGACGGGCGGCTACACCTTC. It translates to CASSVLGTGMTGGYTF. This chain uses TRBV5-1 with TRBJ1-2, with a weak D call TRBD1 (6 bases). The CDR3 is 16 amino acids. Germline V gives CDR1 SGHRS, CDR2 YFSETQ. The V and J ends lost 4 bases and 8 bases respectively, with 24 bases between them.

The chain uses TRBV10-3 and TRBJ2-7, with D possibly matching TRBD2 (5 bases). The V end lost 4 bases, the J end lost 0 bases, and 10 bases lay between the germline ends. CDR3 length: 14 residues. The germline V gene has CDR1 ENHRY and CDR2 SYGVKD. The CDR3 nucleotides read TGTGCCATCAGTGTGGAGGATCTCTCCTACGAGCAGTACTTC. Amino acid sequence: CAISVEDLSYEQYF.